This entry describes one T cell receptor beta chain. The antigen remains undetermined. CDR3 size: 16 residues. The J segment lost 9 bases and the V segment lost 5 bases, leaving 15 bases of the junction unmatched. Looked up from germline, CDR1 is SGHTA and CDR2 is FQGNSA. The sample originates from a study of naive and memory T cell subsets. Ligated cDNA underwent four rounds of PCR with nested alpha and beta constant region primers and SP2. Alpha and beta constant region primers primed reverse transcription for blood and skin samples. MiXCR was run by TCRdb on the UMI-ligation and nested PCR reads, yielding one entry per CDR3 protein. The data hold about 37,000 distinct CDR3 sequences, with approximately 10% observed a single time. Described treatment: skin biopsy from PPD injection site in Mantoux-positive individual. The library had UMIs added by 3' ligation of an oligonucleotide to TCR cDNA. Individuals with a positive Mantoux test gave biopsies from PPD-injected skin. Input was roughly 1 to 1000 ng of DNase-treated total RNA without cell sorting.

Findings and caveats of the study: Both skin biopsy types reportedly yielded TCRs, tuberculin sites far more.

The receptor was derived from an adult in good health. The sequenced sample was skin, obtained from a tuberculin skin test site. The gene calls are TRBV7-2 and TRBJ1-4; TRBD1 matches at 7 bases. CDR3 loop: CASSPSGGAGGKKLFF. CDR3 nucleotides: TGTGCCAGCAGCCCCTCAGGCGGGGCAGGGGGAAAAAAACTGTTTTTT.